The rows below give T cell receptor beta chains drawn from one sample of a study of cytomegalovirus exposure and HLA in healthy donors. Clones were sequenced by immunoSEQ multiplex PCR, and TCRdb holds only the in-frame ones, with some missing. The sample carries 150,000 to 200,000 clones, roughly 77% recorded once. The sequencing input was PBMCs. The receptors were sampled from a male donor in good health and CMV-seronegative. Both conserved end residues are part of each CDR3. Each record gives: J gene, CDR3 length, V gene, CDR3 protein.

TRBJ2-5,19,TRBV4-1,CASSPLTSGGPKPQETQYF
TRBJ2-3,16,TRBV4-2,CASSQDVTSGSLTQYF
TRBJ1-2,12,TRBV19,CASSKQGHGYTF
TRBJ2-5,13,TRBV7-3,CASSFQGGETQYF
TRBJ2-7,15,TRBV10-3,CAISESIARTYEQYF
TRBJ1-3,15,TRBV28,CASSLPGTSGNTIYF
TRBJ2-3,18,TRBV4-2,CASSQDLGTGLHTDTQYF
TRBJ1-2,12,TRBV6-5,CASSYRGYGYTF
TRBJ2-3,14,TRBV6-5,CASSYAGRTDTQYF
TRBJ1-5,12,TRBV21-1,CARVLVSQPQHF
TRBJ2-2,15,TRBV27,CASSSGTERSGELFF
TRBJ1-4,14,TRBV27,CASSLGTGHEKLFF
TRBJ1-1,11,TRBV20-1,CSALDGTEAFF
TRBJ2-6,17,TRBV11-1,CASRTGQERSGANVLTF
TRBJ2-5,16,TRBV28,CASSPQTGPSQETQYF
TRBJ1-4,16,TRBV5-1,CASSLPSTDSNEKLFF
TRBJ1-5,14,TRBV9,CASSGGISGQPQHF
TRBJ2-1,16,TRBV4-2,CASSQAPSGEYNEQFF
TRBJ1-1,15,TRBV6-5,CASSYREGVNTEAFF
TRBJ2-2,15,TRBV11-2,CASSFGSGDTGELFF
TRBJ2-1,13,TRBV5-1,CASSLGQANEQFF
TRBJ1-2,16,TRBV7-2,CASSLIQDTANYGYTF
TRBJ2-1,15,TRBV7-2,CASSPSGRTYNEQFF
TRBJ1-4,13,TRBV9,CASSAGTVEKLFF
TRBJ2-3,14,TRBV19,CASSSGDRADTQYF
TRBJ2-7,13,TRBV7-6,CASSSDTVYEQYF
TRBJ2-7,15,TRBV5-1,CASSLDHRSSYEQYF
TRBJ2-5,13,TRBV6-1,CASSAAPQETQYF
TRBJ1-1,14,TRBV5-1,CASSPTNGNTEAFF
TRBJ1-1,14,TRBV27,CASSPNRGSSEAFF
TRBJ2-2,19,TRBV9,CASSPAPGQGGLYTGELFF
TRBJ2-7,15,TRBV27,CASSYHPQGRNEQYF
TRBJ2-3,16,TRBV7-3,CASSLGGGLSTDTQYF
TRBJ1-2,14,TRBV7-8,CASSLGPRDYGYTF
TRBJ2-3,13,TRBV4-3,CASSQDRTDTQYF
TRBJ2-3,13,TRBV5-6,CASSVQRGHTQYF
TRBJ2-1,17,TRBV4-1,CASSGPRGTSGYNEQFF
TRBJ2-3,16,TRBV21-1,CASSKEVGTSGIKQYF